This T cell receptor (delta chain) was obtained from a study of gamma-delta T cells after stem cell transplantation listed by TCRdb under 2016. This clone was found a few times. The antigen it binds to is not known. Qualities for individual bases were not recorded, and no much larger clone is one base off. Receptors were amplified or captured by RT-PCR. TCRdb shows the sequencer as Illumina MiSeq. TCRdb called clones from the public reads with CATT, and repeated DNA sequences were later combined into one row. The sample includes approximately 7,000 delta-chain clones, with approximately 23% observed a single time. Of the sample, more than 15% is held by the ten largest clones. CDR1 and CDR2, per the germline V gene (reference sequence), are TVYSNPD and GDNSRS. Taken from cysteine to phenylalanine, the CDR3 has 17 residues. The CDR3 DNA has 51 bases and is translated from base 1. Germline trimming: 1 base from V, 0 bases from J; junction bases outside gene matches: 9.

The specimen sequenced was gamma-delta T cells. The sequence joins TRDV3 to TRDJ1, and 12 junctional nucleotides match TRDD3. The receptor's source is a human donor. It is not recorded whose cells these are; they may come from a transplant donor. At the DNA level, the sequence is TGTGCCTTTACCTTGCCCTGGGGGATACGCGACACCGATAAACTCATCTTT. It encodes CAFTLPWGIRDTDKLIF.